A single sample is the source of the 21 T cell receptor beta chains below, sequenced in a study of shared clonotypes between healthy human individuals. Clones were sequenced by immunoSEQ multiplex PCR, and TCRdb holds only the in-frame ones, with some missing. The sample has more than 2 million clones, 85% to 95% seen once. Sequencing input: naive CD4+ T cells sorted from blood. The sample's subset: CD45RA+ positively selected. These receptors all come from a man younger than 30 in good health.

The chain recombines TRBV7-6 with TRBJ1-2, with a tentative D call TRBD1 (6 bases). This CDR3 is built from 14 residues. The germline V and J ends were trimmed by 5 bases and 6 bases, with 16 bases remaining between them. Germline CDR1 is SGHVS and CDR2 is FNYEAQ. CDR3 coding DNA: TGTGCCAGCAGCCTCATCGCGGGGGCAGATGGCTACACCTTC. Translation: CASSLIAGADGYTF.

V and J are TRBV5-4 and TRBJ2-7, with a tentative D call TRBD2 (6 bases). The length of the CDR3 is 15 residues. V dropped 0 bases and J dropped 0 bases, with 10 bases sitting between them. Germline V gives CDR1 SGHNT, CDR2 YYREEE (reference sequence). CDR3: CASSLGRGISYEQYF. In DNA form, the CDR3 reads TGTGCCAGCAGCTTGGGGAGGGGTATCTCCTACGAGCAGTACTTC.

The chain carries TRBV5-1 and TRBJ2-1; 11 nucleotides line up with TRBD2. This CDR3 spans 14 amino acids. The germline CDR1 and CDR2 sequences are SGHRS and YFSETQ. Trimming removed 4 bases from V and 10 bases from J; junction bases left unmatched: 7. For the CDR3, the DNA is TGCGCCAGCAGCCTAGGGACTAGCGGCGAAGAGCAGTTCTTC. This translates into CASSLGTSGEEQFF.

V gene TRBV29-1 combines with J gene TRBJ2-5; D not certain. CDR1 is SQVTM, CDR2 ANQGSEA, per germline. The CDR3 contains 14 residues. Trimming removed 0 bases from V and 0 bases from J, with 8 bases in between. CDR3 bases: TGCAGCGTTGAAGATTGGGTGTACCAAGAGACCCAGTACTTC. Protein sequence: CSVEDWVYQETQYF. The entire variable domain, with the rest obtained from reference TRBV29-1 and TRBJ2-5, is as follows: SAVISQKPSRDICQRGTSLTIQCQVDSQVTMMFWYRQQPGQSLTLIATANQGSEATYESGFVIDKFPISRPNLTFSTLTVSNMSPEDSSIYLCSVEDWVYQETQYFGPGTRLLVL.

Here the CDR3 DNA reads TGTGCCAGCAGACCCGGGAATCCTCAGTATTCACCCCTCCACTTT. It encodes CASRPGNPQYSPLHF. The rearrangement uses TRBV25-1 and TRBJ1-6; no clear D. The V end was cut by 6 bases, the J end by 8 bases, with 17 bases between. This CDR3 is 15 amino acids long. The V gene's germline CDR1 is MGHDK and CDR2 SYGVNS.

The rearrangement joins TRBV5-1 to TRBJ2-1; unclear D gene. The CDR3 extends over 15 amino acids. Germline lookup yields CDR1 SGHRS and CDR2 YFSETQ. V was cut by 0 bases and J by 0 bases, with 7 bases left in between. CDR3 residues: CASSLGSTSYNEQFF. The CDR3, as DNA: TGCGCCAGCAGCTTGGGAAGCACCTCCTACAATGAGCAGTTCTTC.

The chain carries TRBV27 and TRBJ1-1; 8 bases align to TRBD1. V shed 10 bases and J 6 bases; nucleotides not matched to a gene: 10. Per germline, CDR1 MNHEY and CDR2 SMNVEV (reference sequence). This CDR3 has 13 amino acids. CDR3 amino acids: CATKGTGHSEAFF. For the CDR3, the DNA is TGTGCCACCAAAGGGACAGGACACTCTGAAGCTTTCTTT.

The J gene is TRBJ2-1, the V gene TRBV29-1, with D possibly being TRBD1 (5 bases). The CDR3 loop spans 11 amino acids. Germline V lookup: CDR1 SQVTM, CDR2 ANQGSEA. V dropped 8 bases and J dropped 7 bases, with 12 bases sitting between them. CDR3 residues: CSSGMRNEQFF. The CDR3 coding sequence is TGCAGCTCAGGGATGAGGAATGAGCAGTTCTTC.

CDR3 loop: CASSYPAGNQPQHF. CDR3 bases: TGTGCCAGCAGTTACCCGGCTGGCAATCAGCCCCAGCATTTT. The chain uses TRBV6-5 and TRBJ1-5; D ambiguous. Per the germline V gene, CDR1 is MNHEY and CDR2 is SVGAGI. Between the trimmed V and J ends, which lost 2 bases and 2 bases, there was a span of 7 bases. The CDR3 extends over 14 amino acids.

The rearrangement links TRBV6-4 to TRBJ1-1; D is uncertain. V lost 5 bases to trimming and J lost 1 base, with 8 bases between them. Germline V lookup: CDR1 MRHNA, CDR2 SNTAGT. The CDR3 extends over 13 amino acids. The CDR3 nucleotides read TGTGCCAGCAGTACCGGACGGAACACTGAAGCTTTCTTT. Amino acid sequence: CASSTGRNTEAFF.

The chain combines TRBV6-5 with TRBJ1-1; D gene uncertain. This CDR3 spans 14 amino acids. Trimming removed 7 bases from V and 4 bases from J, with 16 bases in between. Looked up from germline, CDR1 is MNHEY and CDR2 is SVGAGI. The CDR3 is CASTPGPRTTEAFF. DNA for the CDR3: TGTGCCAGCACCCCGGGCCCCAGGACCACTGAAGCTTTCTTT.

The chain combines TRBV30 with TRBJ1-4; TRBD1 might be the D (5 bases). Germline loops: CDR1 GTSNPN, CDR2 SVGIG (reference sequence). The CDR3 runs to 15 residues. Trimming removed 1 base at V and 1 base at J, with 10 bases between. The CDR3 bases are TGTGCCTGGAGTGGGGACCGCCTAACTAATGAAAAACTGTTTTTT. This encodes CAWSGDRLTNEKLFF.

The CDR3, as DNA: TGTGCCAGCAGCCAAGAAGGGGTGTTGGGAAACACCATATATTTT. This sequence encodes CASSQEGVLGNTIYF. This chain uses TRBV4-2 with TRBJ1-3, with D perhaps TRBD1 (5 bases). V was cut by 0 bases and J by 4 bases, with 10 bases left in between. The CDR3 is 15 residues long. Per germline, CDR1 LGHNA and CDR2 YNFKEQ.

The gene calls are TRBV5-4 and TRBJ2-3; D unclear. This CDR3 comprises 16 residues. Germline assignment: CDR1 SGHNT and CDR2 YYREEE (reference sequence). V lost 0 bases and J lost 3, with 14 bases in between. This CDR3 is CASSLVSRQSTDTQYF. The CDR3 DNA reads TGTGCCAGCAGCTTGGTTTCTCGGCAGTCGACAGATACGCAGTATTTT. Full variable domain (outside the CDR3, taken from reference TRBV5-4 and TRBJ2-3): ETGVTQSPTHLIKTRGQQVTLRCSSQSGHNTVSWYQQALGQGPQFIFQYYREEENGRGNFPPRFSGLQFPNYSSELNVNALELDDSALYLCASSLVSRQSTDTQYFGPGTRLTVL.

The V call is TRBV5-6, the J call TRBJ1-5; D is unclear. CDR3 length: 15 amino acids. V lost 4 bases to trimming and J lost 5 bases, with 16 bases between them. CDR1 is SGHDT, CDR2 YYEEEE, per germline. Written as DNA, the CDR3 is TGTGCCAGCAGCCCCGCGGGGAGGGTGGATCAGCCCCAGCATTTT. Encoded protein: CASSPAGRVDQPQHF. Based on the CDR3 plus reference TRBV5-6 and TRBJ1-5, the full variable domain is DAGVTQSPTHLIKTRGQQVTLRCSPKSGHDTVSWYQQALGQGPQFIFQYYEEEERQRGNFPDRFSGHQFPNYSSELNVNALLLGDSALYLCASSPAGRVDQPQHFGDGTRLSIL.

The J gene is TRBJ2-7, the V gene TRBV7-9; 9 nucleotides line up with TRBD2. V lost 3 bases and J lost 6; bases outside the gene matches: 6. This CDR3 is built from 14 residues. CDR1 and CDR2 (germline): SEHNR, FQNEAQ (reference sequence). DNA for the CDR3: TGTGCCAGCAGCTTCTCGACTAGCGGATCCGAGCAGTACTTC. Translating gives CASSFSTSGSEQYF.

V usage is TRBV25-1 and J usage is TRBJ1-2, with 7 bases lining up with TRBD1. The germline V gene has CDR1 MGHDK and CDR2 SYGVNS. CDR3 size: 13 residues. V lost 7 bases to trimming and J lost 5 bases; unmatched junction nucleotides: 7. In DNA form, the CDR3 reads TGTGCCAGCACAGGGACAGCTCGGTATGGCTACACCTTC. Its translation is CASTGTARYGYTF.

V and J are TRBV11-1 and TRBJ2-5, with D possibly matching TRBD1 (6 bases). The CDR3 loop spans 15 amino acids. In germline, CDR1 is SGHAT, CDR2 FQDESV (reference sequence). The V end lost 5 bases, the J end lost 2 bases, and 15 bases lay between the germline ends. Here the CDR3 reads CASSTIRGFQETQYF. CDR3 bases: TGTGCCAGCAGCACAATCAGGGGATTTCAAGAGACCCAGTACTTC.

This rearrangement joins TRBV5-1 to TRBJ1-2; D is undetermined. Germline CDR1 and CDR2: SGHRS and YFSETQ. There are 13 residues in the CDR3. Trimming pared 4 bases from V and 6 bases from J, leaving 13 bases between. The CDR3 reads CASSDGLTDGYTF. The CDR3 nucleotides are TGCGCCAGCAGCGATGGCCTTACCGATGGCTACACCTTC.

V and J are TRBV7-9 and TRBJ2-5; no clear D. The CDR3 consists of 14 residues. V lost 1 base to trimming and J lost 5 bases, with 11 bases between them. The germline V gene encodes CDR1 SEHNR and CDR2 FQNEAQ (reference sequence). CDR3 protein: CASSLGLPPETQYF. CDR3 bases: TGTGCCAGCAGCTTAGGGCTTCCCCCCGAGACCCAGTACTTC.

The chain carries TRBV7-9 and TRBJ2-7; D uncertain. The CDR3 is 13 amino acids. Trimming left V 0 bases short and J 5 bases short, with 8 bases between. In germline, CDR1 is SEHNR, CDR2 FQNEAQ (reference sequence). CDR3 nucleotide sequence: TGTGCCAGCAGCTTAGCAGGGTCGAACGAGCAGTACTTC. This translates into CASSLAGSNEQYF.